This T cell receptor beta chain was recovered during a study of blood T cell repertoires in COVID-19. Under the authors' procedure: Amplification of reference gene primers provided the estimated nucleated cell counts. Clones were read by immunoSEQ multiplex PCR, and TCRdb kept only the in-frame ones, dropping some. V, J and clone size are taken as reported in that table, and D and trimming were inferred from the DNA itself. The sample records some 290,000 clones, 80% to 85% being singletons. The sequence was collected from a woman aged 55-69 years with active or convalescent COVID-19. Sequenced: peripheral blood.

CDR3 sequence: CASSPIHSSRNQPQHF. CDR3 sequence (DNA): TGTGCCAGCAGTCCCATTCATAGCAGTCGCAATCAGCCCCAGCATTTT. The chain joins TRBV27 to TRBJ1-5; D not certain. CDR1 and CDR2 from the germline V gene are MNHEY and SMNVEV (reference sequence). The ends were cut back, 5 bases at V and 2 bases at J, with 16 bases in the middle. The length of the CDR3 is 16 residues.